The sequence of this T cell receptor (beta chain) was determined in a study of T cell responses to AZD1222 COVID-19 vaccine. Study context: Second-dose schedules of about 4 or about 12 weeks were combined. Study outcomes and limitations: The sample set comprised mostly white British donors with more females, and clonal diversity was possibly underestimated. At 160-218 and 743-854, vaccine-associated CD4 TCRs were dominant, and they spanned spike. Reportedly, close to half of spike-specific TCRs are directed against unmutated variant regions.

CDR1 is SGHTA and CDR2 is FQGNSA in the germline V gene. With 1 base removed from V and 2 bases from J, the gap between germline ends came to 9 bases. The CDR3 runs to 14 residues. Libraries were prepared by immunoSEQ multiplex PCR; TCRdb keeps only in-frame clonotypes and omits some of them. There are 95,000 to 150,000 clones in the sample; around 85% occur only once, and roughly 2.3% lies in the top ten. On this clone: Its cognate antigen is unknown.

The V call is TRBV7-2, the J call TRBJ2-7; D uncertain. The TCR sequence derives from an adult in good health. The specimen comprised peripheral blood, sampled on day 0 of AZD1222 vaccination. The CDR3, as DNA: TGTGCCAGCAGCTTAGAGGTGGGGACCTACGAGCAGTACTTC. Its translation: CASSLEVGTYEQYF.